The entry that follows covers one T cell receptor (beta chain) sequence. Its cognate antigen is unknown. CDR3 length: 14 amino acids. Germline CDR1 is SQVTM and CDR2 is ANQGSEA. The V gene end was trimmed by 6 bases and the J gene end by 7 bases; junction bases not matched to a gene: 13. The data were obtained in a study of blood T cells in healthy people across ages. Regarding the study as a whole: TCR beta diversity, measured per million T cells, fell in a roughly linear way with age. Long-lived donors had more naive CD4+ cells and higher diversity than aged donors.

A sample-barcoded 5' primer and a J-beta primer mix were used in a second PCR of roughly 6 to 11 cycles. TCRdb independently ran MiXCR on the 5' RACE reads; one entry per CDR3 protein. The data contain roughly 2 million distinct CDR3 sequences, 40% to 55% of them singletons. V usage is TRBV29-1 and J usage is TRBJ2-7; 9 nucleotides match TRBD1. This clonotype was obtained from a woman aged 40 to 50 in good health. Sequencing used blood. This CDR3 reads CSVGGTGRRGEQYF. CDR3 coding DNA: TGCAGCGTGGGGGGGACAGGGCGAAGGGGTGAGCAGTACTTC.